A selection of T cell receptor beta chains follows, all from one sample in a study of yellow fever vaccine responses in identical twins. TCRdb passed the RT-PCR reads through MiXCR, listing each CDR3 protein once. The sample holds 3,000 to 4,500 distinct CDR3 sequences; around 90% are singletons and the top ten take around 1.8%. The sample in question was T cells from blood (PBMCs), unsorted or a sorted subset (not recorded which), obtained before or after yellow fever vaccination (not recorded which). Receptors were obtained from a woman aged 18-35 years who received the yellow fever vaccine. CDR3s include the opening cysteine and the closing phenylalanine or tryptophan. The D gene is left open where the match is weak. Clone size is not always given. Where it is, it says once, few, many or a class for expanded clones.

J gene: TRBJ2-1
V gene: TRBV11-1
clone size: NA
D gene: NA
CDR3 protein: CASSNGVYNEQFF
CDR3 DNA: TGTGCCAGCAGCAATGGGGTATACAATGAGCAGTTCTTC

J gene: TRBJ2-1
V gene: TRBV7-9
clone size: few
D gene: NA
CDR3 protein: CASSLGRNEQFF
CDR3 DNA: TGTGCCAGCAGCTTAGGAAGGAATGAGCAGTTCTTC

J gene: TRBJ2-2
V gene: TRBV12-3/TRBV12-4
clone size: NA
D gene: NA
CDR3 protein: CAWTGRSNTGELFF
CDR3 DNA: TGTGCCTGGACGGGCAGGTCGAACACCGGGGAGCTGTTTTTT

J gene: TRBJ2-1
V gene: TRBV5-5
clone size: NA
D gene: NA
CDR3 protein: CASSLVQGRYNEQFF
CDR3 DNA: TGTGCCAGCAGCTTGGTTCAAGGCCGATACAATGAGCAGTTCTTC

J gene: TRBJ2-4
V gene: TRBV4-3
clone size: NA
D gene: NA
CDR3 protein: CASSQDLRTAGNIQYF
CDR3 DNA: TGCGCCAGCAGCCAAGATTTACGGACAGCCGGAAACATTCAGTACTTC

J gene: TRBJ2-1
V gene: TRBV2
clone size: NA
D gene: TRBD1
CDR3 protein: CASSAEGQGTNYEQFF
CDR3 DNA: TGTGCCAGCAGTGCGGAGGGACAGGGGACAAACTATGAGCAGTTCTTC

J gene: TRBJ2-5
V gene: TRBV3-1
clone size: NA
D gene: NA
CDR3 protein: CASSPKGGETQYF
CDR3 DNA: TGTGCCAGCAGCCCCAAGGGGGGAGAGACCCAGTACTTC

J gene: TRBJ2-5
V gene: TRBV29-1
clone size: NA
D gene: NA
CDR3 protein: CSVEYRQETQYF
CDR3 DNA: TGCAGCGTTGAATACAGACAAGAGACCCAGTACTTC

J gene: TRBJ2-7
V gene: TRBV2
clone size: NA
D gene: NA
CDR3 protein: CASSDSGNYEQYF
CDR3 DNA: TGTGCCAGCAGTGACTCGGGGAACTACGAGCAGTACTTC

J gene: TRBJ2-3
V gene: TRBV4-3
clone size: NA
D gene: TRBD2
CDR3 protein: CASSQKRSGRPTDTQYF
CDR3 DNA: TGCGCCAGCAGCCAAAAAAGAAGCGGGAGGCCCACAGATACGCAGTATTTT

J gene: TRBJ2-1
V gene: TRBV2
clone size: NA
D gene: TRBD2
CDR3 protein: CASSRLADSNNEQFF
CDR3 DNA: TGTGCCAGCAGTCGACTAGCGGACTCTAACAATGAGCAGTTCTTC

J gene: TRBJ2-7
V gene: TRBV20-1
clone size: NA
D gene: NA
CDR3 protein: CSARDHRQGSYEQYF
CDR3 DNA: TGCAGTGCTAGAGATCATCGGCAGGGGAGCTACGAGCAGTACTTC

J gene: TRBJ2-7
V gene: TRBV29-1
clone size: NA
D gene: NA
CDR3 protein: CSVVVPYEQYF
CDR3 DNA: TGCAGCGTGGTGGTCCCCTACGAGCAGTACTTC

J gene: TRBJ1-2
V gene: TRBV6-5
clone size: once
D gene: NA
CDR3 protein: CASSYSSQNYGYTF
CDR3 DNA: TGTGCCAGCAGTTACTCTTCCCAGAACTATGGCTACACCTTC

J gene: TRBJ1-1
V gene: TRBV10-3
clone size: NA
D gene: TRBD1
CDR3 protein: CAIRTGQGLSEAFF
CDR3 DNA: TGTGCCATCAGGACCGGACAGGGTTTGTCTGAAGCTTTCTTT

J gene: TRBJ1-2
V gene: TRBV10-3
clone size: once
D gene: NA
CDR3 protein: CAISERGGNYGYTF
CDR3 DNA: TGTGCCATCAGTGAGAGGGGGGGGAACTATGGCTACACCTTC

J gene: TRBJ2-7
V gene: TRBV29-1
clone size: NA
D gene: NA
CDR3 protein: CSVEGGDSLDEQYF
CDR3 DNA: TGCAGCGTTGAGGGGGGGGACAGTCTGGACGAGCAGTACTTC

J gene: TRBJ1-1
V gene: TRBV4-1
clone size: NA
D gene: NA
CDR3 protein: CASSQEDEGRGTEAFF
CDR3 DNA: TGCGCCAGCAGCCAAGAGGACGAGGGAAGGGGCACTGAAGCTTTCTTT

J gene: TRBJ2-3
V gene: TRBV7-9
clone size: NA
D gene: NA
CDR3 protein: CASSLSASTDAQYF
CDR3 DNA: TGTGCCAGCAGCCTCTCGGCCAGCACAGATGCGCAGTATTTT

J gene: TRBJ2-1
V gene: TRBV7-9
clone size: NA
D gene: NA
CDR3 protein: CASSLWRRGLNEQFF
CDR3 DNA: TGTGCCAGCAGCTTATGGAGGAGAGGGCTCAATGAGCAGTTCTTC

J gene: TRBJ1-3
V gene: TRBV10-1
clone size: NA
D gene: NA
CDR3 protein: CASSEGTGNTIYF
CDR3 DNA: TGCGCCAGCAGTGAGGGGACTGGAAACACCATATATTTT

J gene: TRBJ2-1
V gene: TRBV24-1
clone size: NA
D gene: NA
CDR3 protein: CATRGTGDNEQFF
CDR3 DNA: TGTGCCACCAGAGGGACTGGGGACAATGAGCAGTTCTTC

J gene: TRBJ2-7
V gene: TRBV3-1
clone size: NA
D gene: NA
CDR3 protein: CASSQGVVYEQYF
CDR3 DNA: TGTGCCAGCAGCCAAGGAGTCGTCTACGAGCAGTACTTC

J gene: TRBJ2-1
V gene: TRBV29-1
clone size: NA
D gene: NA
CDR3 protein: CSVEAVGWGVRKGDEQFF
CDR3 DNA: TGCAGCGTTGAAGCGGTAGGATGGGGGGTCAGGAAGGGGGATGAGCAGTTCTTC

J gene: TRBJ2-7
V gene: TRBV10-3
clone size: NA
D gene: NA
CDR3 protein: CAIRPTQHYEQYF
CDR3 DNA: TGTGCCATCAGGCCCACGCAACACTACGAGCAGTACTTC

J gene: TRBJ1-5
V gene: TRBV12-3/TRBV12-4
clone size: NA
D gene: TRBD1
CDR3 protein: CASSLTGDQPQHF
CDR3 DNA: TGTGCCAGCAGTCTAACAGGGGATCAGCCCCAGCATTTT

J gene: TRBJ2-5
V gene: TRBV20-1
clone size: NA
D gene: NA
CDR3 protein: CSARDGGRETQYF
CDR3 DNA: TGCAGTGCTAGAGACGGCGGAAGAGAGACCCAGTACTTC

J gene: TRBJ2-3
V gene: TRBV18
clone size: NA
D gene: NA
CDR3 protein: CASSPPSGTDTQYF
CDR3 DNA: TGTGCCAGCTCACCACCGAGCGGCACAGATACGCAGTATTTT

J gene: TRBJ2-5
V gene: TRBV5-1
clone size: NA
D gene: NA
CDR3 protein: CASSPQVAGETQYF
CDR3 DNA: TGCGCCAGCAGCCCCCAAGTGGCGGGAGAGACCCAGTACTTC

J gene: TRBJ2-3
V gene: TRBV13
clone size: NA
D gene: NA
CDR3 protein: CATSVDLTDTQYF
CDR3 DNA: TGTGCCACTTCAGTGGACCTCACAGATACGCAGTATTTT

J gene: TRBJ2-4
V gene: TRBV7-9
clone size: once
D gene: NA
CDR3 protein: CAVGSLAKNIQYF
CDR3 DNA: TGTGCCGTCGGGTCCTTAGCCAAAAACATTCAGTACTTC

J gene: TRBJ2-1
V gene: TRBV20-1
clone size: NA
D gene: NA
CDR3 protein: CSGTRNNEQFF
CDR3 DNA: TGCAGTGGGACCCGCAACAATGAGCAGTTCTTC

J gene: TRBJ2-1
V gene: TRBV11-3
clone size: NA
D gene: NA
CDR3 protein: CASSPSVDEQFF
CDR3 DNA: TGTGCCAGCAGCCCGTCGGTCGATGAGCAGTTCTTC

J gene: TRBJ2-3
V gene: TRBV5-4
clone size: NA
D gene: NA
CDR3 protein: CAAQTGGTDTQYF
CDR3 DNA: TGTGCCGCCCAGACCGGGGGCACAGATACGCAGTATTTT

J gene: TRBJ2-2
V gene: TRBV10-1
clone size: NA
D gene: NA
CDR3 protein: CASSVTDSTGELFF
CDR3 DNA: TGCGCCAGCAGTGTGACGGATTCCACCGGGGAGCTGTTTTTT

J gene: TRBJ2-7
V gene: TRBV15
clone size: NA
D gene: NA
CDR3 protein: CATSRDPGYEQYF
CDR3 DNA: TGTGCCACCAGCAGAGATCCGGGGTACGAGCAGTACTTC

J gene: TRBJ2-7
V gene: TRBV4-1
clone size: NA
D gene: NA
CDR3 protein: CASSRLPADEQYF
CDR3 DNA: TGCGCCAGCAGCCGACTTCCCGCGGACGAGCAGTACTTC

J gene: TRBJ2-2
V gene: TRBV29-1
clone size: NA
D gene: NA
CDR3 protein: CSVAAPGELFF
CDR3 DNA: TGCAGCGTTGCGGCTCCTGGGGAGCTGTTTTTT

J gene: TRBJ1-5
V gene: TRBV12-3/TRBV12-4
clone size: NA
D gene: NA
CDR3 protein: CASSLDGAGSYQPQHF
CDR3 DNA: TGTGCCAGCAGTTTGGATGGAGCAGGGTCCTATCAGCCCCAGCATTTT

J gene: TRBJ2-1
V gene: TRBV11-3
clone size: NA
D gene: TRBD1
CDR3 protein: CASSLGGGLNNEQFF
CDR3 DNA: TGTGCCAGCAGCCTAGGGGGCGGGTTGAACAATGAGCAGTTCTTC

J gene: TRBJ2-1
V gene: TRBV29-1
clone size: NA
D gene: NA
CDR3 protein: CSATPGSADNEQFF
CDR3 DNA: TGCAGCGCCACCCCCGGGAGTGCAGACAATGAGCAGTTCTTC

J gene: TRBJ2-7
V gene: TRBV20-1
clone size: NA
D gene: NA
CDR3 protein: CSARGGAEQYF
CDR3 DNA: TGCAGTGCTAGAGGTGGGGCCGAGCAGTACTTC

J gene: TRBJ2-3
V gene: TRBV10-3
clone size: NA
D gene: NA
CDR3 protein: CAISEGLSDTQYF
CDR3 DNA: TGTGCCATCAGTGAGGGGTTGTCGGATACGCAGTATTTT

J gene: TRBJ2-7
V gene: TRBV28
clone size: NA
D gene: NA
CDR3 protein: CASLGSRLYEQYF
CDR3 DNA: TGTGCCTCCCTTGGGTCTAGACTGTACGAGCAGTACTTC

J gene: TRBJ1-2
V gene: TRBV29-1
clone size: NA
D gene: NA
CDR3 protein: CSVITAYYGYTF
CDR3 DNA: TGCAGCGTTATAACAGCCTACTATGGCTACACCTTC

J gene: TRBJ1-2
V gene: TRBV11-3
clone size: NA
D gene: NA
CDR3 protein: CASSFRAHGYTF
CDR3 DNA: TGTGCCAGCAGCTTCAGGGCCCATGGCTACACCTTC

J gene: TRBJ1-2
V gene: TRBV10-3
clone size: NA
D gene: NA
CDR3 protein: CASGDGSSYTF
CDR3 DNA: TGTGCCTCTGGGGACGGTTCTTCTTACACCTTC

J gene: TRBJ2-1
V gene: TRBV4-2
clone size: NA
D gene: NA
CDR3 protein: CASSQEGGEQFF
CDR3 DNA: TGTGCCAGCAGCCAAGAAGGGGGAGAGCAGTTCTTC

J gene: TRBJ2-7
V gene: TRBV3-1
clone size: NA
D gene: NA
CDR3 protein: CASSQDFTRSLYEQYF
CDR3 DNA: TGTGCCAGCAGCCAAGATTTTACTAGGAGCCTCTACGAGCAGTACTTC

J gene: TRBJ2-1
V gene: TRBV5-1
clone size: NA
D gene: TRBD1
CDR3 protein: CASSSRGTGANEQFF
CDR3 DNA: TGCGCCAGCAGCTCCCGTGGGACAGGGGCTAATGAGCAGTTCTTC

J gene: TRBJ1-1
V gene: TRBV10-3
clone size: NA
D gene: NA
CDR3 protein: CATEGSLGGLNTEAFF
CDR3 DNA: TGTGCCACCGAAGGAAGCTTGGGGGGATTGAACACTGAAGCTTTCTTT